Listed below are T cell receptor beta chains from one sample, sequenced in a study of cytomegalovirus exposure and HLA in healthy donors. Assay used: immunoSEQ multiplex PCR; TCRdb lists only in-frame clones, some missing. Of about 170,000 clones detected, roughly four fifths appear once; the ten largest clones hold approximately 2%. The source material was PBMCs. These receptors originate from a woman between 25 and 40 years old in good health and CMV-seropositive. CDR3s include the opening cysteine and the closing phenylalanine or tryptophan. A D gene is named only where the DNA matches it firmly. Size is stated for part of the rows, as once, few or many counts, or as a class when the clone is expanded.

cdr3_aa: CASSTVGGASRGYTF; cdr3_nt: TGTGCCAGTAGTACCGTCGGGGGGGCGTCACGGGGCTACACCTTC; d_call: NA; clone_size: once; j_call: TRBJ1-2; v_call: TRBV19
cdr3_aa: CASSLSKAGWDYEQFF; cdr3_nt: TGTGCCAGCAGTTTATCGAAGGCGGGATGGGACTATGAGCAGTTCTTC; d_call: NA; clone_size: few; j_call: TRBJ2-1; v_call: TRBV27
cdr3_aa: CASSRRGSGADGTLYEQYF; cdr3_nt: TGTGCCAGCAGTCGTCGTGGTAGCGGGGCGGATGGAACACTCTACGAGCAGTACTTC; d_call: TRBD2; clone_size: few; j_call: TRBJ2-7; v_call: TRBV27
cdr3_aa: CASSLGRASNEQFF; cdr3_nt: TGTGCCAGCAGCCTGGGGAGGGCCAGCAATGAGCAGTTCTTC; d_call: TRBD2; clone_size: NA; j_call: TRBJ2-1; v_call: TRBV5-6
cdr3_aa: CASSVTRGVSFNEQFF; cdr3_nt: TGTGCCAGCAGTGTTACCAGGGGGGTTAGTTTCAATGAGCAGTTCTTC; d_call: NA; clone_size: NA; j_call: TRBJ2-1; v_call: TRBV6-4
cdr3_aa: CAISREGRGNQPQHF; cdr3_nt: TGTGCCATCAGTCGGGAGGGCAGGGGCAATCAGCCCCAGCATTTT; d_call: NA; clone_size: NA; j_call: TRBJ1-5; v_call: TRBV10-3
cdr3_aa: CASSQVPAQVSGELFF; cdr3_nt: TGCGCCAGCAGCCAAGTGCCCGCACAGGTCTCTGGGGAGCTGTTTTTT; d_call: NA; clone_size: NA; j_call: TRBJ2-2; v_call: TRBV4-3
cdr3_aa: CASSLTGIYGYTF; cdr3_nt: TGCGCCAGCAGCTTGACCGGGATCTATGGCTACACCTTC; d_call: NA; clone_size: NA; j_call: TRBJ1-2; v_call: TRBV5-1
cdr3_aa: CASSLGPGLAGFEQYF; cdr3_nt: TGTGCCAGCAGTTTAGGTCCGGGACTAGCGGGGTTCGAGCAGTACTTC; d_call: TRBD2; clone_size: NA; j_call: TRBJ2-7; v_call: TRBV28
cdr3_aa: CAWSSGLEQFF; cdr3_nt: TGTGCCTGGAGTTCGGGACTGGAGCAGTTCTTC; d_call: NA; clone_size: NA; j_call: TRBJ2-1; v_call: TRBV30
cdr3_aa: CASSLVASAQETQYF; cdr3_nt: TGCGCCAGCAGCTTGGTGGCTAGCGCACAAGAGACCCAGTACTTC; d_call: NA; clone_size: NA; j_call: TRBJ2-5; v_call: TRBV5-1
cdr3_aa: CASSLNFADTQYF; cdr3_nt: TGTGCCAGCAGTTTAAACTTTGCAGATACGCAGTATTTT; d_call: NA; clone_size: once; j_call: TRBJ2-3; v_call: TRBV7-2
cdr3_aa: CASSRQGNELNYGYTF; cdr3_nt: TGTGCCAGCAGCAGGCAGGGTAATGAACTCAACTATGGCTACACCTTC; d_call: NA; clone_size: once; j_call: TRBJ1-2; v_call: TRBV5-5
cdr3_aa: CSVDLQGAKAFF; cdr3_nt: TGCAGCGTTGACCTACAGGGGGCAAAAGCTTTCTTT; d_call: TRBD1; clone_size: NA; j_call: TRBJ1-1; v_call: TRBV29-1
cdr3_aa: CASTLRGVDYGYTF; cdr3_nt: TGTGCCAGCACTTTGCGGGGGGTTGACTATGGCTACACCTTC; d_call: NA; clone_size: once; j_call: TRBJ1-2; v_call: TRBV27
cdr3_aa: CASRNQGQGSYEQYF; cdr3_nt: TGTGCCAGCAGGAACCAGGGACAGGGGTCCTACGAGCAGTACTTC; d_call: TRBD1; clone_size: NA; j_call: TRBJ2-7; v_call: TRBV28
cdr3_aa: CASSAVPGRVEQGFF; cdr3_nt: TGTGCCAGCAGTGCCGTCCCGGGACGGGTAGAACAGGGGTTCTTT; d_call: TRBD1; clone_size: NA; j_call: TRBJ1-1; v_call: TRBV6-1
cdr3_aa: CSVEGQGLNYGYTF; cdr3_nt: TGCAGCGTTGAGGGTCAGGGGCTTAACTATGGCTACACCTTC; d_call: NA; clone_size: NA; j_call: TRBJ1-2; v_call: TRBV29-1
cdr3_aa: CASSPSRQSNQPQHF; cdr3_nt: TGTGCCAGTAGTCCCAGCCGACAGAGCAATCAGCCCCAGCATTTT; d_call: NA; clone_size: NA; j_call: TRBJ1-5; v_call: TRBV19
cdr3_aa: CASTGTGGGIGELFF; cdr3_nt: TGTGCCAGCACCGGGACAGGGGGTGGTATCGGGGAGCTGTTTTTT; d_call: TRBD1; clone_size: NA; j_call: TRBJ2-2; v_call: TRBV2
cdr3_aa: CASSQGQLSYGYTF; cdr3_nt: TGTGCCAGCAGCCAGGGACAGCTAAGCTATGGCTACACCTTC; d_call: TRBD1; clone_size: NA; j_call: TRBJ1-2; v_call: TRBV7-2
cdr3_aa: CASGPFPSAPRTDTQYF; cdr3_nt: TGTGCCAGCGGTCCATTCCCTAGCGCGCCCCGCACAGATACGCAGTATTTT; d_call: NA; clone_size: once; j_call: TRBJ2-3; v_call: TRBV27
cdr3_aa: CASSPEAGQETQYF; cdr3_nt: TGCGCCAGCAGCCCCGAGGCGGGGCAAGAGACCCAGTACTTC; d_call: NA; clone_size: NA; j_call: TRBJ2-5; v_call: TRBV5-1
cdr3_aa: CASSQRATSYNEQFF; cdr3_nt: TGCGCCAGCAGCCAACGAGCTACCTCCTACAATGAGCAGTTCTTC; d_call: NA; clone_size: once; j_call: TRBJ2-1; v_call: TRBV4-1
cdr3_aa: CASSFTYRDEQYF; cdr3_nt: TGTGCCAGCAGCTTTACCTACAGGGACGAGCAGTACTTC; d_call: NA; clone_size: NA; j_call: TRBJ2-7; v_call: TRBV28
cdr3_aa: CASSKDREGSYEQYF; cdr3_nt: TGTGCCAGCAGTAAGGACAGAGAAGGCTCCTACGAGCAGTACTTC; d_call: NA; clone_size: NA; j_call: TRBJ2-7; v_call: TRBV2
cdr3_aa: CASTLDRTYGYTF; cdr3_nt: TGTGCCAGCACGTTAGACAGAACCTATGGCTACACCTTC; d_call: NA; clone_size: NA; j_call: TRBJ1-2; v_call: TRBV5-6
cdr3_aa: CASSQNSPNSPLHF; cdr3_nt: TGTGCCAGCAGCCAGAACAGCCCTAATTCACCCCTCCACTTT; d_call: NA; clone_size: NA; j_call: TRBJ1-6; v_call: TRBV14
cdr3_aa: CAWSVRLAGGPGREQFF; cdr3_nt: TGTGCCTGGAGTGTACGCCTAGCGGGAGGGCCGGGACGTGAGCAGTTCTTC; d_call: TRBD2; clone_size: NA; j_call: TRBJ2-1; v_call: TRBV30
cdr3_aa: CASSSRTDGYTF; cdr3_nt: TGTGCCAGCAGCTCCAGGACAGATGGCTACACCTTC; d_call: NA; clone_size: NA; j_call: TRBJ1-2; v_call: TRBV7-2
cdr3_aa: CATSGHGTGGQPQHF; cdr3_nt: TGTGCCACCAGCGGGCATGGGACAGGGGGGCAGCCCCAGCATTTT; d_call: TRBD1; clone_size: NA; j_call: TRBJ1-5; v_call: TRBV15
cdr3_aa: CASSYLGTGVLETQYF; cdr3_nt: TGTGCCAGCAGTTACCTAGGGACAGGGGTTTTGGAGACCCAGTACTTC; d_call: TRBD1; clone_size: NA; j_call: TRBJ2-5; v_call: TRBV6-6
cdr3_aa: CAASSPQGVGGDTQYF; cdr3_nt: TGTGCCGCCAGCAGCCCACAGGGAGTTGGCGGAGATACGCAGTATTTT; d_call: NA; clone_size: few; j_call: TRBJ2-3; v_call: TRBV28
cdr3_aa: CAISTGTGETQYF; cdr3_nt: TGTGCCATCAGTACCGGGACAGGGGAGACCCAGTACTTC; d_call: TRBD1; clone_size: NA; j_call: TRBJ2-5; v_call: TRBV10-3
cdr3_aa: CASSPGTGFYEQYF; cdr3_nt: TGCGCCAGCAGCCCTGGGACAGGTTTCTACGAGCAGTACTTC; d_call: TRBD1; clone_size: NA; j_call: TRBJ2-7; v_call: TRBV4-1
cdr3_aa: CASESTGRETQYF; cdr3_nt: TGTGCCAGCGAAAGTACAGGACGAGAGACCCAGTACTTC; d_call: NA; clone_size: NA; j_call: TRBJ2-5; v_call: TRBV7-9
cdr3_aa: CASSPGGGPNYGYTF; cdr3_nt: TGCGCCAGCAGCCCGGGCGGGGGCCCAAACTATGGCTACACCTTC; d_call: NA; clone_size: NA; j_call: TRBJ1-2; v_call: TRBV4-1
cdr3_aa: CASSLARTGGAMGGNTIYF; cdr3_nt: TGTGCCAGCAGCTTAGCGAGGACAGGGGGCGCGATGGGTGGAAACACCATATATTTT; d_call: TRBD1; clone_size: NA; j_call: TRBJ1-3; v_call: TRBV7-8
cdr3_aa: CASSHGQANYGYTF; cdr3_nt: TGTGCCAGCAGCCATGGACAGGCCAACTATGGCTACACCTTC; d_call: TRBD1; clone_size: NA; j_call: TRBJ1-2; v_call: TRBV2
cdr3_aa: CASSGGAFSTDTQYF; cdr3_nt: TGTGCCAGCAGCGGCGGGGCATTCAGCACAGATACGCAGTATTTT; d_call: NA; clone_size: NA; j_call: TRBJ2-3; v_call: TRBV9
cdr3_aa: CASREGLAGNTIYF; cdr3_nt: TGTGCCAGCAGGGAGGGGTTAGCTGGAAACACCATATATTTT; d_call: NA; clone_size: NA; j_call: TRBJ1-3; v_call: TRBV25-1
cdr3_aa: CASSDSGDEQYF; cdr3_nt: TGTGCCAGCAGTGATTCAGGGGACGAGCAGTACTTC; d_call: NA; clone_size: NA; j_call: TRBJ2-7; v_call: TRBV6-1
cdr3_aa: CASSSGGKGGYTF; cdr3_nt: TGTGCCAGCAGTTCGGGGGGCAAGGGTGGCTACACCTTC; d_call: NA; clone_size: few; j_call: TRBJ1-2; v_call: TRBV28
cdr3_aa: CASSQDPQGNYGYTF; cdr3_nt: TGCGCCAGCAGCCAAGACCCACAGGGGAACTATGGCTACACCTTC; d_call: TRBD1; clone_size: NA; j_call: TRBJ1-2; v_call: TRBV4-3
cdr3_aa: CASSLMGRGSGDEQFF; cdr3_nt: TGTGCCAGCAGCTTAATGGGGCGGGGTTCTGGGGATGAGCAGTTCTTC; d_call: NA; clone_size: NA; j_call: TRBJ2-1; v_call: TRBV7-2
cdr3_aa: CAWSEVAGTRLRQKLFF; cdr3_nt: TGTGCCTGGAGTGAAGTAGCGGGGACAAGGTTACGGCAAAAACTGTTTTTT; d_call: NA; clone_size: NA; j_call: TRBJ1-4; v_call: TRBV30
cdr3_aa: CASSLGHRGPDGYTF; cdr3_nt: TGCGCCAGCAGCTTGGGGCACAGGGGTCCCGATGGCTACACCTTC; d_call: TRBD1; clone_size: NA; j_call: TRBJ1-2; v_call: TRBV5-1
cdr3_aa: CASSDAWLNTEAFF; cdr3_nt: TGTGCCAGCAGTGATGCCTGGCTGAACACTGAAGCTTTCTTT; d_call: NA; clone_size: few; j_call: TRBJ1-1; v_call: TRBV2
cdr3_aa: CASSQDFRGVTEAFF; cdr3_nt: TGCGCCAGCAGCCAAGATTTCAGGGGGGTGACTGAAGCTTTCTTT; d_call: TRBD1; clone_size: NA; j_call: TRBJ1-1; v_call: TRBV4-3
cdr3_aa: CASSESDQPQHF; cdr3_nt: TGCGCCAGCAGTGAGTCCGATCAGCCCCAGCATTTT; d_call: NA; clone_size: NA; j_call: TRBJ1-5; v_call: TRBV10-1
cdr3_aa: CASSHTSTSTDTQYF; cdr3_nt: TGCGCCAGCAGCCACACTAGCACAAGCACAGATACGCAGTATTTT; d_call: NA; clone_size: NA; j_call: TRBJ2-3; v_call: TRBV4-1
cdr3_aa: CASSKGEGSYNEQFF; cdr3_nt: TGTGCCAGCAGCAAAGGGGAGGGGAGCTACAATGAGCAGTTCTTC; d_call: TRBD2; clone_size: NA; j_call: TRBJ2-1; v_call: TRBV11-2
cdr3_aa: CASSPPGRGYGYTF; cdr3_nt: TGTGCCAGCAGCCCCCCCGGGAGGGGCTATGGCTACACCTTT; d_call: NA; clone_size: NA; j_call: TRBJ1-2; v_call: TRBV2
cdr3_aa: CASSLGTAYNEQFF; cdr3_nt: TGTGCCAGCAGTTTAGGGACAGCATACAATGAGCAGTTCTTC; d_call: TRBD1; clone_size: few; j_call: TRBJ2-1; v_call: TRBV27